The clone carrying this TCR beta chain showed up just a few times. The antigen remains unidentified. Combining iRepertoire HTBI primers with Arm-PCR of CDR3 regions, the authors built TCR beta libraries. TCRdb ran MiXCR on the multiplex PCR reads and lists one entry per CDR3 protein. The table lists a few hundred thousand distinct CDR3 sequences, 18% of them singletons. Stated time point: newly diagnosed GD, antithyroid drugs for less than 3 months. Isolated PBMC RNA provided the starting material for the TCR library. Doctors identified Graves' disease using the American Thyroid Association guidelines. Around 9.1 milliliters of peripheral blood were drawn into EDTA tubes. The CDR3 has 12 residues. Per germline, CDR1 LGHNT and CDR2 FRNRAP. Deletions cut 7 bases from V and 3 bases from J, with 9 bases between. This sample stems from a study of regulatory T cells in long-lasting Graves disease. The study, taken as a whole, reports: Persistent disease exhibited a predilection for TRBV28, TRBJ1-2 and TRBJ2-5. Shared public clonotypes totalled some 2,500 in persistent patients, compared with 966 in new patients.

This same sample was also part of a study on T cells in Graves' hyperthyroidism and ophthalmopathy.

This chain links TRBV12-5 with TRBJ2-5; D is uncertain. Here the sequenced sample was peripheral blood mononuclear cells (PBMCs), taken at new diagnosis, from a patient treated with antithyroid drugs. This sequence originates from a woman aged 25-40 years with Graves disease. The CDR3 bases are TGTGCTAGTGCCGGGTGGGAAGAGACCCAGTACTTC. It encodes CASAGWEETQYF. The full variable domain, its missing parts supplied by reference TRBV12-5 and TRBJ2-5, is DARVTQTPRHKVTEMGQEVTMRCQPILGHNTVFWYRQTMMQGLELLAYFRNRAPLDDSGMPKDRFSAEMPDATLATLKIQPSEPRDSAVYFCASAGWEETQYFGPGTRLLVL.